Sequencing of this TCR beta chain was carried out in a study of shared clonotypes between healthy human individuals. Subsets obtained from CD4+ cells comprised CD45RA+ naive and CD45RA-negative memory cells. This CDR3 spans 15 amino acids. Germline-derived CDR1 and CDR2 are MGHDK and SYGVNS. Trimming took 7 bases from V and 1 from J; bases not matched to a gene: 8. Sorted-subset replicate PCRs used about 190 ng of genomic DNA. This amount corresponded to 33,000 or so T cell genomes. Original processing methods: Sequence data from immunoSEQ were junction-only and lacked quality scores; consequently, filtering differed. Clones were sequenced by immunoSEQ multiplex PCR, and TCRdb holds only the in-frame ones, with some missing. D and trimming come from the DNA, and the V and J calls and clone size come from that table. The table includes about 660,000 clones, approximately 79% detected once.

The source of this sequence is a young woman in good health. This sequence joins TRBV25-1 and TRBJ1-1, with 8 bases fitting TRBD1. Sequenced: memory CD4+ T cells sorted from blood. The subset denotes: CD45RA-negative fraction. In nucleotides, the CDR3 is TGTGCCAGCAAGGGAACAGGGGGAAGGAACACTGAAGCTTTCTTT. Its translation: CASKGTGGRNTEAFF. Full variable domain (remainder filled in from reference TRBV25-1 and TRBJ1-1): EADIYQTPRYLVIGTGKKITLECSQTMGHDKMYWYQQDPGMELHLIHYSYGVNSTEKGDLSSESTVSRIRTEHFPLTLESARPSHTSQYLCASKGTGGRNTEAFFGQGTRLTVV.